Presented here are 23 T cell receptor beta chains from one specimen sequenced in a study of chemoradiotherapy in HPV16-positive cancers. TCRdb's table, derived via immunoSEQ multiplex PCR, lists solely in-frame clones and lacks some. Of 1,500 to 2,000 clones detected, approximately 94% appear once; the ten largest clones hold 2% to 2.5%. The starting material was tumor tissue, obtained from a patient who underwent chemoradiotherapy. These receptors were taken from a human donor with HPV-associated anogenital cancer.

The chain has TRBV7-8 and TRBJ1-1; 12 nucleotides line up with TRBD1. The V segment lost 3 bases and the J segment 11 bases; nucleotides outside the gene matches: 19. In germline, CDR1 is SGHVS, CDR2 FQNEAQ. The CDR3 contains 18 residues. CDR3 in DNA: TGTGCCAGCAGCTTGGTGTTATTAATATCGGGACAGGGGGCGAGCGCTTTCTTT. Its protein is CASSLVLLISGQGASAFF. The whole variable domain, filled in from reference TRBV7-8 and TRBJ1-1, reads GAGVSQSPRYKVAKRGQDVALRCDPISGHVSLFWYQQALGQGPEFLTYFQNEAQLDKSGLPSDRFFAERPEGSVSTLKIQRTQQEDSAVYLCASSLVLLISGQGASAFFGQGTRLTVV.

The J gene is TRBJ2-5, the V gene TRBV5-1; 7 bases map to TRBD2. In germline, CDR1 is SGHRS, CDR2 YFSETQ. V lost 0 bases to trimming and J lost 2 bases; unmatched junction nucleotides: 4. This CDR3 comprises 15 residues. The CDR3 is CASSLEGGSQETQYF. For the CDR3, the DNA is TGCGCCAGCAGCTTGGAGGGAGGGAGTCAAGAGACCCAGTACTTC.

The V gene is TRBV5-4, the J gene TRBJ1-1, with a weak D call TRBD1 (5 bases). The ends were cut back, 0 bases at V and 7 bases at J, with 10 bases in the middle. Germline CDR1 reads SGHNT; CDR2 reads YYREEE (reference sequence). This CDR3 spans 13 amino acids. CDR3 amino acids: CASSLAQGNEAFF. In DNA form, the CDR3 reads TGTGCCAGCAGCTTGGCGCAGGGAAATGAAGCTTTCTTT.

The J gene is TRBJ2-2, the V gene TRBV5-8, with D possibly being TRBD1 or TRBD2 (5 bases each). This CDR3 is built from 14 residues. The V end was cut by 4 bases, the J end by 3 bases, with 10 bases between. Germline V gene lookup returns CDR1 SGHTS and CDR2 YDEGEE. The CDR3 is CASSPGPYTGELFF. The CDR3 nucleotides read TGTGCCAGCAGCCCGGGACCGTACACCGGGGAGCTGTTTTTT.

This CDR3 reads CASIGVLNTEAFF. The CDR3 DNA reads as TGTGCCAGCATAGGAGTTTTGAACACTGAAGCTTTCTTT. The chain recombines TRBV25-1 with TRBJ1-1; no reliable D call. V was cut by 7 bases and J by 0 bases, with 9 bases left in between. CDR1 is MGHDK and CDR2 is SYGVNS in the germline V gene. The CDR3 is 13 residues long.

V usage is TRBV7-2 and J usage is TRBJ1-2; tentatively, D is TRBD1 (5 bases). Germline CDR1 SGHTA, CDR2 FQGNSA. This CDR3 comprises 17 residues. The germline V and J ends were trimmed by 0 bases and 4 bases, with 18 bases remaining between them. The CDR3 DNA sequence: TGTGCCAGCAGCTTAGCGGAGGCCCGGGGGAGGGGCTATGGCTACACCTTC. Translated, it gives CASSLAEARGRGYGYTF.

The chain couples TRBV30 to TRBJ1-1, with D possibly being TRBD1 (5 bases). The CDR3 is made up of 13 amino acids. Germline V gives CDR1 GTSNPN, CDR2 SVGIG (reference sequence). Trimming left V 4 bases short and J 6 bases short, with 15 bases between. The CDR3 protein is CAWIGWGAAEAFF. The CDR3 DNA sequence: TGTGCCTGGATTGGTTGGGGCGCGGCTGAAGCTTTCTTT.

The chain links TRBV2 to TRBJ2-1, with 8 nucleotides matching TRBD2. The germline V gene has CDR1 SNHLY and CDR2 FYNNEI. With 4 bases clipped from V and 7 bases from J, the junction kept 9 bases outside the gene matches. The length of the CDR3 is 15 residues. CDR3 nucleotides: TGTGCCAGCAGTGTAAGTCGGGAGGGCCCGAATGAGCAGTTCTTC. It codes for CASSVSREGPNEQFF.

The chain links TRBV7-9 to TRBJ2-4; D perhaps matches TRBD2 (5 bases). CDR1 is SEHNR, CDR2 FQNEAQ, per germline (reference sequence). Trimming shortened V by 7 bases and J by 7 bases, and 17 bases separated the two germline ends. CDR3 length equals 14 residues. CDR3 DNA sequence: TGTGCCAGCACCTCAGAGAGGGTGGGGAACATTCAGTACTTC. As protein: CASTSERVGNIQYF.

The chain uses TRBV6-1 and TRBJ1-3, with a weak D call TRBD1 (6 bases). Germline-derived CDR1 and CDR2 are MNHNS and SASEGT. The CDR3 is 15 residues long. Trimming left V 3 bases short and J 8 bases short, with 17 bases between. DNA of the CDR3: TGTGCCAGCAGTGAGGACAGCCCGCCAGGGTACACCATATATTTT. Its translation: CASSEDSPPGYTIYF.

This rearrangement joins TRBV28 to TRBJ2-3; D perhaps matches TRBD2 (5 bases). Trimming left V 7 bases short and J 2 bases short, with 13 bases between. The CDR3 sequence is 14 residues long. Germline V gene lookup returns CDR1 MDHEN and CDR2 SYDVKM. The CDR3 here is CASNEDSTTDTQYF. The DNA of the CDR3 is TGTGCCAGCAACGAGGACTCTACCACAGATACGCAGTATTTT.

This clone was recorded only once. The chain has TRBV18 and TRBJ1-3; a weak D match, TRBD1 (6 bases). The CDR3 is made up of 16 amino acids. Germline assignment: CDR1 KGHSH and CDR2 LQKENI. Between the trimmed V and J ends, which lost 3 bases and 2 bases, there was a span of 14 bases. The CDR3 DNA reads TGTGCCAGCTCACCGCCACAGGGTTTCGCTGGAAACACCATATATTTT. Translation: CASSPPQGFAGNTIYF.

This clone was seen just once. The V call is TRBV4-2, the J call TRBJ2-3; D not resolved. There are 17 residues in the CDR3. The V gene lost 0 bases and the J gene lost 0 bases, with 13 bases spanning the gap. Germline CDR1 and CDR2: LGHNA and YNFKEQ. CDR3 sequence: CASSQEPDNPSTDTQYF. CDR3 bases: TGTGCCAGCAGCCAAGAACCGGATAATCCGAGCACAGATACGCAGTATTTT.

The V gene is TRBV29-1, the J gene TRBJ2-5; D assignment may be TRBD1 or TRBD2 (5 bases each). The CDR3 runs 13 residues. V was clipped by 7 bases and J by 2 bases, with 14 bases between them. The V gene's germline CDR1 is SQVTM and CDR2 ANQGSEA. The CDR3 region has the DNA TGCAGCGGGAACCTTGGGGGACAAGAGACCCAGTACTTC. Its translation: CSGNLGGQETQYF.

The rearrangement links TRBV28 to TRBJ2-1, with D maybe TRBD1 (6 bases). The V gene's germline CDR1 is MDHEN and CDR2 SYDVKM. The CDR3 consists of 16 residues. Trimming stripped 3 bases from V and 7 bases from J, with 19 bases between. The CDR3 region has the DNA TGTGCCAGCAGTTTCGCGGGCGACAGGAGTGGGAATGAGCAGTTCTTC. It encodes CASSFAGDRSGNEQFF.

The V gene is TRBV5-1, the J gene TRBJ1-4, with a tentative D call TRBD1 (6 bases). V dropped 4 bases and J dropped 10 bases, with 20 bases sitting between them. The CDR3 spans 15 residues. In germline, CDR1 is SGHRS, CDR2 YFSETQ. The CDR3 loop is CASSPGDTSTGKLFF. In nucleotides, the CDR3 is TGCGCCAGCAGCCCTGGGGACACCTCTACGGGAAAACTGTTTTTT.

CDR3 DNA: TGTGCCAGCTCACTGAGACAGGCAACTAATGAAAAACTGTTTTTT. Protein sequence: CASSLRQATNEKLFF. The gene calls are TRBV18 and TRBJ1-4; tentatively, D is TRBD1 (6 bases). Germline-derived CDR1 and CDR2 are KGHSH and LQKENI. The CDR3 spans 15 residues. V lost 4 bases and J 0 bases, leaving 9 bases between the germline ends.

The J gene is TRBJ2-3, the V gene TRBV7-2; TRBD1 matches 7 bases. This CDR3 region has 17 residues. The germline V gene encodes CDR1 SGHTA and CDR2 FQGNSA. V was pared by 2 bases and J by 3 bases, with 11 bases of the junction left unmatched. The CDR3 DNA reads as TGTGCCAGCAGCTTAATGTCAGGGGGTAGTGGTACAGATACGCAGTATTTT. Translated, it gives CASSLMSGGSGTDTQYF.

V gene TRBV6-4 combines with J gene TRBJ1-5, with no clear D. V was pared by 5 bases and J by 0 bases, with 5 bases between. This CDR3 is 13 amino acids long. Germline CDR1 and CDR2: MRHNA and SNTAGT. CDR3 nucleotide sequence: TGTGCCAGCAGTACAGATAGCAATCAGCCCCAGCATTTT. It is translated as CASSTDSNQPQHF.

This clone was seen a single time. The CDR3 DNA reads TGTGCCAGCAGTTTAAGAGGTACCCAAGAGACCCAGTACTTC. Its protein product is CASSLRGTQETQYF. This chain links TRBV28 with TRBJ2-5, with unresolved D. Germline values: CDR1 MDHEN, CDR2 SYDVKM. CDR3 length: 14 residues. Trimming pared 2 bases from V and 1 base from J, leaving 8 bases between.

The rearrangement joins TRBV7-2 to TRBJ2-5; either TRBD1 or TRBD2 may fit D (6 bases each). Germline assignment: CDR1 SGHTA and CDR2 FQGNSA. V lost 5 bases and J lost 1, with 26 bases in between. The CDR3 has 19 residues. DNA of the CDR3: TGTGCCAGCAGCCGAAAAACCGGGGGCGCTTTTTCGGTCCAAGAGACCCAGTACTTC. Protein product: CASSRKTGGAFSVQETQYF.

V usage is TRBV10-3 and J usage is TRBJ2-7, with TRBD1 matching over 8 bases. The CDR3 loop spans 14 amino acids. CDR1 is ENHRY, CDR2 SYGVKD, per germline. With 5 bases clipped from V and 2 bases from J, the junction kept 5 bases outside the gene matches. In DNA form, the CDR3 reads TGTGCCATCAGTCCGACAGGGGAGACCTACGAGCAGTACTTC. It codes for CAISPTGETYEQYF.

The rearrangement links TRBV29-1 to TRBJ2-5, with D perhaps matching TRBD2 (5 bases). The V end was cut by 6 bases, the J end by 1 base, with 18 bases between. The CDR3 runs 15 residues. Germline V gene sequence: CDR1 SQVTM, CDR2 ANQGSEA. This CDR3 is CSVLRTPDLQETQYF. In nucleotides, the CDR3 is TGCAGCGTCCTAAGGACTCCTGATCTCCAAGAGACCCAGTACTTC. Full variable domain (rest looked up from reference TRBV29-1 and TRBJ2-5): SAVISQKPSRDICQRGTSLTIQCQVDSQVTMMFWYRQQPGQSLTLIATANQGSEATYESGFVIDKFPISRPNLTFSTLTVSNMSPEDSSIYLCSVLRTPDLQETQYFGPGTRLLVL.